The 14 T cell receptor beta chains in this list originate from one sample, sequenced in a study of beta chain features in type 1 diabetes. Every isolated RNA sample was fully reverse transcribed, so sequencing captured expressed TCRB transcripts. The assay was immunoSEQ multiplex PCR, and TCRdb's table has in-frame clones only and misses some. The sample comprises 300,000 to 400,000 clones, around 12% of which are singletons, and more than 0.015% rests with the top ten. Sample: naive CD4+ T cells from blood. The receptors here all came from a man aged 18 to 30 in good health.

The chain carries TRBV28 and TRBJ1-4; the D gene is possibly TRBD1 (5 bases). The CDR3 runs 15 residues. V dropped 3 bases and J dropped 4 bases, with 12 bases sitting between them. The germline V gene has CDR1 MDHEN and CDR2 SYDVKM. As DNA, the CDR3 is TGTGCCAGCAGTTTGAGTTGGCAGGGTAATGAAAAACTGTTTTTT. Its protein is CASSLSWQGNEKLFF.

This clone was detected only a few times. This sequence joins TRBV30 and TRBJ1-6; 8 nucleotides agree with TRBD1. V dropped 3 bases and J dropped 9; count of bases not matched to a gene: 7. This CDR3 has 14 residues. Germline V lookup: CDR1 GTSNPN, CDR2 SVGIG (reference sequence). The CDR3 reads CAWRITGGSSPLHF. The CDR3 DNA reads as TGTGCCTGGAGGATCACAGGGGGTAGTTCACCCCTCCACTTT.

This clone was counted a few times. The chain links TRBV30 to TRBJ2-7, with a possible D match to TRBD1 (6 bases). The V gene lost 2 bases and the J gene lost 8 bases, with 16 bases spanning the gap. The CDR3 consists of 13 residues. Germline V gene lookup returns CDR1 GTSNPN and CDR2 SVGIG (reference sequence). DNA for the CDR3: TGTGCCTGGAGTACAACGGACAGTCAAAAGCAGTACTTC. Protein product: CAWSTTDSQKQYF. The full variable domain, completed using reference TRBV30 and TRBJ2-7, is SQTIHQWPATLVQPVGSPLSLECTVEGTSNPNLYWYRQAAGRGLQLLFYSVGIGQISSEVPQNLSASRPQDRQFILSSKKLLLSDSGFYLCAWSTTDSQKQYFGPGTRLTVT.

The table lists this clone with a few counts. This chain connects TRBV6-5 to TRBJ2-7, with TRBD1 as a possible D gene (6 bases). The CDR3 runs 14 residues. Germline CDR1 MNHEY, CDR2 SVGAGI. V lost 5 bases to trimming and J lost 3 bases, with 14 bases between them. For the CDR3, the DNA is TGTGCCAGCAGTCCCAGGGTCAGGGGCTACGAGCAGTACTTC. Protein product: CASSPRVRGYEQYF.

The rearrangement uses TRBV6-1 and TRBJ2-7; 7 bases match TRBD1. With V trimmed by 4 bases and J by 4 bases, 10 bases remained unmatched. Germline V gene lookup returns CDR1 MNHNS and CDR2 SASEGT. This CDR3 comprises 15 residues. CDR3 sequence (DNA): TGTGCCAGCAGTGGCCTGAGAGGGGGCGATTACGAGCAGTACTTC. Protein product: CASSGLRGGDYEQYF.

The chain employs TRBV30 and TRBJ1-2; 9 bases line up with TRBD1. Unmatched junction bases numbered 5, after V lost 5 bases and J lost 7 bases. The CDR3 loop spans 12 amino acids. In germline, CDR1 is GTSNPN, CDR2 SVGIG (reference sequence). The CDR3 loop is CAWGTGRGGYTF. The CDR3 nucleotides are TGTGCCTGGGGGACAGGGAGAGGTGGCTACACCTTC. The full variable domain, rest sourced from reference TRBV30 and TRBJ1-2, is SQTIHQWPATLVQPVGSPLSLECTVEGTSNPNLYWYRQAAGRGLQLLFYSVGIGQISSEVPQNLSASRPQDRQFILSSKKLLLSDSGFYLCAWGTGRGGYTFGSGTRLTVV.

This clone has only a few counts. The rearrangement uses TRBV14 and TRBJ2-2; TRBD1 might be the D (6 bases). This CDR3 comprises 16 residues. CDR1 and CDR2 (germline): SGHDN, FVKESK. The V end lost 0 bases, the J end lost 3 bases, and 11 bases lay between the germline ends. The CDR3 DNA sequence: TGTGCCAGCAGCCAAGAAGCAGGGGCCTACACCGGGGAGCTGTTTTTT. This encodes CASSQEAGAYTGELFF. The whole variable domain, remainder taken from reference TRBV14 and TRBJ2-2, is EAGVTQFPSHSVIEKGQTVTLRCDPISGHDNLYWYRRVMGKEIKFLLHFVKESKQDESGMPNNRFLAERTGGTYSTLKVQPAELEDSGVYFCASSQEAGAYTGELFFGEGSRLTVL.

The chain is built from TRBV27 and TRBJ1-5; TRBD1 might be the D (5 bases). Germline loops: CDR1 MNHEY, CDR2 SMNVEV (reference sequence). CDR3 length equals 17 residues. V was shortened by 6 bases and J by 0 bases, with 18 bases between the two germline ends. CDR3 residues: CASSGGFLPNSNQPQHF. The CDR3 DNA is TGTGCCAGCAGCGGGGGTTTTCTCCCAAATAGCAATCAGCCCCAGCATTTT.

The chain's CDR3 is CASRPGQGNYGYTF. The CDR3 coding sequence is TGTGCCAGCAGGCCGGGACAGGGGAACTATGGCTACACCTTC. This sequence joins TRBV6-4 and TRBJ1-2; 10 nucleotides match TRBD1. The CDR3 length is 14 residues. Trimming removed 6 bases from V and 2 bases from J; junction bases left unmatched: 3. Germline-derived CDR1 and CDR2 are MRHNA and SNTAGT.

The V call is TRBV9, the J call TRBJ1-2, with D possibly being TRBD1 (5 bases). This CDR3 comprises 15 residues. Germline lookup yields CDR1 SGDLS and CDR2 YYNGEE. Trimming stripped 2 bases from V and 6 bases from J, with 17 bases between. The CDR3 loop reads CASSVGGGFSNGYTF. CDR3 DNA sequence: TGTGCCAGCAGCGTTGGGGGGGGGTTCTCCAATGGCTACACCTTC.

V and J are TRBV28 and TRBJ1-1; D uncertain. The CDR3 consists of 14 residues. V shed 1 base and J shed 7 bases, with 13 bases lying between them. Germline V gene lookup returns CDR1 MDHEN and CDR2 SYDVKM. The CDR3 reads CASSLSGGYGEAFF. In DNA, the CDR3 is TGTGCCAGCAGTTTATCGGGAGGATACGGTGAAGCTTTCTTT.

This clone showed up just a few times. The genes are TRBV5-1 and TRBJ2-7; 7 bases fit TRBD1. The CDR3 is 13 residues long. CDR1 is SGHRS, CDR2 YFSETQ, per germline. Trimming at V came to 4 bases and at J to 6 bases, leaving 7 bases not matched to a gene. The CDR3 DNA sequence: TGCGCCAGCAGCCTTCAGGGGGAGCGCGAGCAGTACTTC. This translates into CASSLQGEREQYF. Based on the CDR3 plus reference TRBV5-1 and TRBJ2-7, the full variable domain is KAGVTQTPRYLIKTRGQQVTLSCSPISGHRSVSWYQQTPGQGLQFLFEYFSETQRNKGNFPGRFSGRQFSNSRSEMNVSTLELGDSALYLCASSLQGEREQYFGPGTRLTVT.

V is TRBV7-8 and J is TRBJ2-5; tentatively, D is TRBD2 (6 bases). V lost 0 bases, J lost 4 bases, and 18 bases lay in between. Germline CDR1 and CDR2: SGHVS and FQNEAQ. The CDR3 totals 17 residues. CDR3 nucleotides: TGTGCCAGCAGCTTAGCGACGGGACCATGGCGGGGAGAGACCCAGTACTTC. Translated, it gives CASSLATGPWRGETQYF.

This clone was counted a few times. The J gene is TRBJ1-5, the V gene TRBV2, with 7 bases aligning to TRBD1. Germline V gene data show CDR1 as SNHLY and CDR2 as FYNNEI. The CDR3 has 15 amino acids. Losses at the gene ends were 4 bases for V and 4 bases for J; bases not matched to a gene: 7. The CDR3: CASSGKGTANQPQHF. The CDR3, as DNA: TGTGCCAGCAGTGGGAAAGGGACAGCTAATCAGCCCCAGCATTTT.